A single sample is the source of the 25 T cell receptor beta chains below, sequenced in a study of beta chain features in type 1 diabetes. Whole-study results and caveats: Moderately but significantly shorter TCRB CDR3s were found in Type 1 diabetes patients in all four CD4+ subsets.

The antigens for these receptors are not known. The entirety of the isolated RNA underwent reverse transcription, so expressed TCRB transcripts were sequenced. The assay was immunoSEQ multiplex PCR, and TCRdb's table has in-frame clones only and misses some. The repertoire holds hundreds of thousands of clones, 11% to 15% seen once, with around 0.04% in the top ten. Sequenced input: naive CD4+ T cells from blood. The receptors shown here come from a man in his late teens or twenties with type 1 diabetes.

This clone occurred a few times. This sequence joins TRBV19 and TRBJ2-7; a weak D match, TRBD1 (5 bases). From germline, CDR1 is LNHDA and CDR2 SQIVND (reference sequence). The CDR3 loop spans 13 amino acids. V lost 9 bases, J lost 0 bases, and 12 bases lay in between. The CDR3 loop is CASLDSNSYEQYF. CDR3 DNA: TGTGCCAGCCTTGACAGTAACTCCTACGAGCAGTACTTC.

Comments on this clone: The sample carries other DNA sequences with the same CDR3. V and J are TRBV7-2 and TRBJ1-5; D ambiguous. The V end was cut by 5 bases, the J end by 2 bases, with 7 bases between. This CDR3 comprises 13 residues. The germline V gene encodes CDR1 SGHTA and CDR2 FQGNSA. CDR3 sequence (DNA): TGTGCCAGCAGCCCCCCTGGCAATCAGCCCCAGCATTTT. Encoded protein: CASSPPGNQPQHF.

This clone was picked up a small number of times. The chain carries TRBV5-1 and TRBJ2-7; D might be TRBD1 (5 bases). CDR1 is SGHRS, CDR2 YFSETQ, per germline. Trimming stripped 0 bases from V and 3 bases from J, with 10 bases between. The CDR3 runs 14 residues. CDR3 sequence (DNA): TGCGCCAGCAGCTTGGTAGGGGTGAACTACGAGCAGTACTTC. Protein product: CASSLVGVNYEQYF.

V is TRBV28 and J is TRBJ1-1; no definite D call. Germline V gene lookup returns CDR1 MDHEN and CDR2 SYDVKM. Between the trimmed V and J ends, which lost 6 bases and 5 bases, there was a span of 4 bases. The CDR3 is 10 amino acids. The CDR3 bases are TGTGCCAGCAGGGGGACTGAAGCTTTCTTT. Translation gives CASRGTEAFF.

The rearrangement joins TRBV7-2 to TRBJ2-2; D gene unclear. V shed 3 bases and J shed 1 base, with 12 bases lying between them. The CDR3 runs to 16 residues. Germline CDR1 reads SGHTA; CDR2 reads FQGNSA. CDR3 in DNA: TGTGCCAGCAGCTTCCATCTGAGACTGAACACCGGGGAGCTGTTTTTT. It is translated as CASSFHLRLNTGELFF.

The chain employs TRBV28 and TRBJ2-7; D tentatively reads TRBD1 or TRBD2 (5 bases each). Between the trimmed V and J ends, which lost 8 bases and 3 bases, there was a span of 14 bases. Germline CDR1 is MDHEN and CDR2 is SYDVKM. CDR3 length: 13 residues. CDR3 DNA sequence: TGTGCCAGCGGGACCTCGGGATTCTACGAGCAGTACTTC. This codes for CASGTSGFYEQYF.

The CDR3 spells CASKSDAYEQYF. Here the CDR3 DNA reads TGTGCCAGCAAGAGCGATGCCTACGAGCAGTACTTC. The chain links TRBV2 to TRBJ2-7; D uncertain. Trimming shortened V by 7 bases and J by 2 bases, and 9 bases separated the two germline ends. This CDR3 contains 12 residues. Germline CDR1 is SNHLY and CDR2 is FYNNEI.

The V gene is TRBV10-3, the J gene TRBJ1-2; 7 positions match TRBD1. The CDR3 contains 14 residues. The V segment lost 6 bases and the J segment 8 bases; nucleotides outside the gene matches: 12. Germline values: CDR1 ENHRY, CDR2 SYGVKD. CDR3 nucleotide sequence: TGTGCCATCAGCCTACAGGGGAGTGATGGCGGCTACACCTTC. Its translation is CAISLQGSDGGYTF.

The chain recombines TRBV6-6 with TRBJ1-1; no clear D. Deletions cut 4 bases from V and 2 bases from J, with 8 bases between. CDR3 size: 13 residues. The germline V gene has CDR1 MNHNY and CDR2 SVGAGI (reference sequence). Here the CDR3 reads CASSFDDNTEAFF. CDR3 DNA: TGTGCCAGCAGTTTCGATGACAACACTGAAGCTTTCTTT.

The chain recombines TRBV6-6 with TRBJ2-5, with D perhaps TRBD2 (6 bases). The V gene's germline CDR1 is MNHNY and CDR2 SVGAGI (reference sequence). The CDR3 has 13 amino acids. With 6 bases removed from V and 7 bases from J, the gap between germline ends came to 15 bases. The DNA of the CDR3 is TGTGCCAGCAGCTTAGGAGGGGAGTGGACCCAGTACTTC. Residues: CASSLGGEWTQYF.

This clone was seen a handful of times. The V gene is TRBV18, the J gene TRBJ2-5; maybe TRBD1 (5 bases). CDR3 length equals 13 residues. V was cut by 6 bases and J by 3 bases, with 11 bases left in between. CDR1 is KGHSH, CDR2 LQKENI, per germline. CDR3 loop: CASSATEEETQYF. The CDR3 nucleotides read TGTGCCAGCTCTGCGACAGAAGAAGAGACCCAGTACTTC.

This clone was seen only a few times. V and J are TRBV5-1 and TRBJ2-1; TRBD1 matches at 8 bases. The CDR3 runs to 15 residues. V was clipped by 4 bases and J by 7 bases; unmatched bases: 10. Germline lookup yields CDR1 SGHRS and CDR2 YFSETQ. The CDR3: CASSRGQGFANEQFF. Written as DNA, the CDR3 is TGCGCCAGCAGCCGCGGACAGGGATTCGCTAATGAGCAGTTCTTC.

This chain uses TRBV11-3 with TRBJ2-3; D perhaps matches TRBD2 (6 bases). The germline V and J ends were trimmed by 8 bases and 10 bases, with 16 bases remaining between them. Germline values: CDR1 SGHNT, CDR2 YENEEA. The CDR3 consists of 12 residues. In DNA, the CDR3 is TGTGCCAGCGGACCCCTGCGGGACGCGCAGTATTTT. Residues: CASGPLRDAQYF.

The chain combines TRBV7-2 with TRBJ1-1; tentative D call: TRBD1 (5 bases). In germline, CDR1 is SGHTA, CDR2 FQGNSA. V lost 5 bases to trimming and J lost 4 bases, with 8 bases between them. This CDR3 is built from 12 residues. This CDR3 reads CASSHGGTEAFF. The CDR3 DNA follows: TGTGCCAGCAGCCATGGGGGCACTGAAGCTTTCTTT.

Only a few counts were recorded for this clone. The chain uses TRBV19 and TRBJ1-1, with D possibly matching TRBD1 (5 bases). V was pared by 5 bases and J by 0 bases, with 13 bases between. Germline lookup yields CDR1 LNHDA and CDR2 SQIVND (reference sequence). The CDR3 loop spans 15 amino acids. The CDR3 protein is CASSPGGTVNTEAFF. The CDR3 DNA reads as TGTGCCAGTAGTCCGGGGGGTACGGTGAACACTGAAGCTTTCTTT.

On this clone: One junction end disagrees with the germline gene, perhaps due to a read error. The V and J genes are TRBV5-1 and TRBJ1-1, with TRBD1 as a possible D gene (6 bases). Germline V CDR1 and CDR2: SGHRS, YFSETQ. CDR3 length: 12 amino acids. The CDR3 DNA reads as TGCGCCAGCAGTTTGGAGGGGGATGAAGCTTTCTTT. Protein: CASSLEGDEAFF. The full variable domain, completed using reference TRBV5-1 and TRBJ1-1, is KAGVTQTPRYLIKTRGQQVTLSCSPISGHRSVSWYQQTPGQGLQFLFEYFSETQRNKGNFPGRFSGRQFSNSRSEMNVSTLELGDSALYLCASSLEGDEAFFGQGTRLTVV.

The chain is built from TRBV29-1 and TRBJ2-3; no reliable D call. Germline V lookup: CDR1 SQVTM, CDR2 ANQGSEA. V shed 4 bases and J shed 3 bases, with 17 bases lying between them. The length of the CDR3 is 15 residues. Written as DNA, the CDR3 is TGCAGCGTTGTAAAGGGTACCCCTCTTACAGATACGCAGTATTTT. It codes for CSVVKGTPLTDTQYF.

This clone was found a few times. CDR3: CASSLARQGRETQYF. Here the CDR3 DNA reads TGTGCCAGCAGCTTGGCTAGACAGGGTAGAGAGACCCAGTACTTC. The chain combines TRBV7-9 with TRBJ2-5; 7 nucleotides agree with TRBD1. Germline CDR1 SEHNR, CDR2 FQNEAQ (reference sequence). With 3 bases clipped from V and 4 bases from J, the junction kept 8 bases outside the gene matches. The CDR3 extends over 15 amino acids.

The CDR3 spells CASSLNVRGRESNYGYTF. In DNA form, the CDR3 reads TGTGCCAGCAGCTTAAACGTCCGGGGCCGAGAATCTAACTATGGCTACACCTTC. The J gene is TRBJ1-2, the V gene TRBV7-6; maybe TRBD1 (5 bases). The CDR3 is made up of 18 amino acids. V lost 2 bases and J 0 bases, leaving 19 bases between the germline ends. Germline V gene lookup returns CDR1 SGHVS and CDR2 FNYEAQ. Filled out from reference TRBV7-6 and TRBJ1-2, the complete variable domain reads GAGVSQSPRYKVTKRGQDVALRCDPISGHVSLYWYRQALGQGPEFLTYFNYEAQQDKSGLPNDRFSAERPEGSISTLTIQRTEQRDSAMYRCASSLNVRGRESNYGYTFGSGTRLTVV.

A few counts support this clone. The genes are TRBV7-9 and TRBJ2-7; 12 bases align to TRBD2. V was pared by 5 bases and J by 2 bases, with 16 bases of the junction left unmatched. The germline gives CDR1 SEHNR, CDR2 FQNEAQ (reference sequence). The CDR3 has 19 amino acids. CDR3 amino acids: CASSRRGGLAGTHTYEQYF. The CDR3 DNA is TGTGCCAGCAGCCGGAGGGGCGGACTAGCGGGGACCCACACCTACGAGCAGTACTTC. Combining the CDR3 with reference TRBV7-9 and TRBJ2-7 gives the whole variable domain DTGVSQNPRHKITKRGQNVTFRCDPISEHNRLYWYRQTLGQGPEFLTYFQNEAQLEKSRLLSDRFSAERPKGSFSTLEIQRTEQGDSAMYLCASSRRGGLAGTHTYEQYFGPGTRLTVT.

The gene calls are TRBV6-1 and TRBJ2-3; D not certain. Trimming removed 3 bases from V and 1 base from J, with 11 bases in between. The germline gives CDR1 MNHNS, CDR2 SASEGT. CDR3 length equals 15 residues. DNA of the CDR3: TGTGCCAGCAGTGAGGGATTGCAGGGCACAGATACGCAGTATTTT. Translating gives CASSEGLQGTDTQYF.

The chain employs TRBV27 and TRBJ2-3, with no clear D. CDR1 and CDR2 (germline): MNHEY, SMNVEV (reference sequence). The CDR3 length is 13 residues. Deletions cut 6 bases from V and 0 bases from J, with 7 bases between. The CDR3 loop reads CASSYFSTDTQYF. DNA of the CDR3: TGTGCCAGCAGCTATTTTAGCACAGATACGCAGTATTTT.

This chain links TRBV20-1 with TRBJ1-1; 7 nucleotides agree with TRBD1. Germline values: CDR1 DFQATT, CDR2 SNEGSKA (reference sequence). Trimming took 6 bases from V and 7 from J; bases not matched to a gene: 5. This CDR3 has 11 amino acids. The CDR3: CSALRDSEAFF. The CDR3 coding sequence is TGCAGTGCCCTCCGGGACAGTGAAGCTTTCTTT.

The rearrangement joins TRBV18 to TRBJ1-2; 10 bases match TRBD1. This CDR3 spans 16 amino acids. Germline CDR1 KGHSH, CDR2 LQKENI. V gave up 4 bases and J gave up 3 bases; unmatched junction bases: 8. This CDR3 reads CASSLPDRGQDYGYTF. The CDR3 region has the DNA TGTGCCAGCTCACTCCCTGACAGGGGGCAAGACTATGGCTACACCTTC.

The chain has TRBV7-2 and TRBJ2-5, with TRBD1 identical over 8 bases. The germline CDR1 and CDR2 sequences are SGHTA and FQGNSA. The CDR3 is made up of 13 amino acids. V gave up 5 bases and J gave up 5 bases; unmatched junction bases: 4. The CDR3 coding sequence is TGTGCCAGCAGCCCGGGACAGGCGGAGACCCAGTACTTC. Protein sequence: CASSPGQAETQYF.